Described below is a single T cell receptor (beta chain) sequence and its context. This clonotype occurred a few times. Its antigen specificity is not known. The input lacks base qualities; no much larger clone sits a single base away. The sample is drawn from a study of identical twins (dated by TCRdb to the mid-2010s). For the study in its entirety: TCR alpha and beta repertoires from monozygotic twins, unrelated adults of various ages and cord blood were deep-sequenced to test whether fetal clonotypes persist. Replicate twin experiments were performed at different times using different library preparation protocols to rule out contamination.

CDR1 DFQATT and CDR2 SNEGSKA are derived from the germline V gene (reference sequence). V is shortened by 4 bases, J by 5 bases, and the region joining them spans 9 bases. The CDR3 starts with the cysteine, ends with the phenylalanine, and has 12 residues. Solely the CDR3 DNA is kept, with 36 bases framed from the first base. All donors were healthy Caucasians. The twin cohort comprised three pairs of female monozygotic twins, all aged roughly 18 to 29 years. Positive isolation kits from Invitrogen were used to isolate CD4+ and CD8+ T cell populations. Libraries came from 5' RACE. Sequencing relied on an Illumina HiSeq 2000. A universal primer binding site was introduced by template switching, and a unique molecular identifier was present in the final cDNA, enabling accurate counting of TCR cDNA molecules. First-strand cDNA for TCR alpha and beta chains was synthesized from specific primers in the conserved constant-segment region. To control for contamination, every cDNA library was double barcoded, receiving both a SMART-Mk sample barcode and Illumina barcodes. TruSeq adapter sequences along with Illumina sample barcodes were introduced in two successive PCR steps. TCR alpha and beta cDNA libraries were sequenced on the Illumina HiSeq platform with custom primers. Turning to the authors' computational methods: MiGEC processed the raw reads to extract unique molecular identifiers, while MiXCR was used to determine the CDR3 positions. For each individual, recombination models were inferred using an EM algorithm with the repgenHMM and IGoR tools. Shared clonotype analysis was performed with the tcR package in R, normalizing sharing by the product of cloneset sizes. To study raw recombination without the effects of thymic and clonal selection, out-of-frame nonproductive sequences were analyzed. The raw public data were reprocessed by TCRdb itself: fastp quality trimming at Q25, MiXCR clonotype calling, in-frame beta chains only. Rows with a matching CDR3 protein are joined into one entry that keeps the most common DNA and genes. These V and J calls originate from TCRdb's pipeline instead of the authors' own analysis. Across this sample there are hundreds of thousands of distinct CDR3 sequences, with approximately 24% seen only once. The ten largest account for about 2.9% of the sample.

What the work shows at the level of the full study, not this receptor alone: The excess sharing between twins in beta out-of-frame sequences was weaker because fewer shared sequences reduced the signal-to-noise ratio. Compared with coincidental sharing between unrelated individuals, out-of-frame TCR alpha sequences shared between twins had an excess of sequences with low generation probability. Out-of-frame TCR alpha sharing in monozygotic twins was systematically underestimated by recombination models, whereas sharing between unrelated individuals was in agreement with the recombination models. Conclusions relied on cross-sectional statistical analysis, since the same donors could not be followed over many years. Zero-insertion analyses could be partly confounded by invariant T cells such as MAIT and iNKT, although diverse VJ usage argued against such confounding for most clonotypes. Fewer insertions were carried by abundant cord blood beta clonotypes; a weaker similar trend was observed in young adult naive repertoires, while no such trend was observed in memory repertoires.

These same data were also listed under a study on T cells expressing NK-cell markers. The second investigation adds: Seven or eight donors provided sorted CD3+CD56+NKG2C+, CD3+CD56+NKG2C- and CD3+CD56-NKG2C+ T-cell subsets, whose TCR beta-chain repertoires were profiled. Among the eight sequenced donors, only one was HCMV-seronegative, while the other seven were HCMV-seropositive. To restrict sorting to alphabetaTCR-expressing T cells, an anti-gammadeltaTCR antibody was added in several experiments. In six donors, the dominant CD3+CD56+NKG2C+ clonotypes ranked among the top 10 CD8+ clonotypes, making up 1.0-7.0% of CD8+ T cells. Those dominant clonotypes were again the most abundant among CD3+CD56-NKG2C+ cells in a handful of donors, at about 25-65%. It remained unclear whether the expanded NKG2C-expressing T cell clones were specific for HCMV antigens. The study sequenced eight donors, all healthy volunteers chosen at random: three men and five women. To determine HCMV serostatus, a commercial ELISA kit was used to detect HCMV-specific IgG in serum. MIGEC was used to demultiplex reads and group the reads by UMI, and MiTCR was used to assemble and quantify clonotypes. To exclude erroneous sequences, only TCR cDNA sequences supported by at least two reads were retained. The tcR package was used for downstream repertoire analysis, with clonotypes matched between fractions based on CDR3 nucleotide sequence plus V segment. VDJmatch was used to annotate antigen specificity against VDJdb, with one amino acid substitution allowed in CDR3.

Source material: CD4+ T cells sorted from blood. The source of this sequence is a woman in her late teens or twenties in good health. The chain was built from TRBV20-1 and TRBJ2-1; TRBD2 might be the D gene, on 6 matching bases. The CDR3 protein: CSAIRGNNEQFF. The nucleotide sequence reads as follows: TGCAGTGCTATTCGGGGGAACAATGAGCAGTTCTTC.